Shown below are 25 T cell receptor beta chains from a single sample sequenced in a study of blood T cell repertoires in COVID-19. Sequenced by immunoSEQ multiplex PCR; TCRdb stores in-frame clones only, minus some. Of around 300,000 clones listed, approximately 88% are singletons. The sample was PBMCs or T cells enriched from blood (not recorded which). The receptors originated from a woman in her thirties or forties who had recovered from COVID-19.

The chain has TRBV15 and TRBJ1-1; D is perhaps TRBD1 (6 bases). Germline loops: CDR1 LNHNV, CDR2 YYDKDF (reference sequence). The CDR3 consists of 14 residues. Trimming pared 3 bases from V and 7 bases from J, leaving 15 bases between. CDR3 nucleotides: TGTGCCACCAGCAGGGACAGTGGGGTCAGTGAAGCTTTCTTT. This translates into CATSRDSGVSEAFF. The whole variable domain, remainder taken from reference TRBV15 and TRBJ1-1, is DAMVIQNPRYQVTQFGKPVTLSCSQTLNHNVMYWYQQKSSQAPKLLFHYYDKDFNNEADTPDNFQSRRPNTSFCFLDIRSPGLGDTAMYLCATSRDSGVSEAFFGQGTRLTVV.

The chain is built from TRBV11-2 and TRBJ2-5; tentative D call: TRBD2 (6 bases). This CDR3 has 13 amino acids. The V gene's germline CDR1 is SGHAT and CDR2 FQNNGV. The germline V and J ends were trimmed by 3 bases and 3 bases, with 8 bases remaining between them. Written as DNA, the CDR3 is TGTGCCAGCAGCTTTCCGGGAGAAGAGACCCAGTACTTC. This gives the protein CASSFPGEETQYF.

This clone is a singleton in its sample. The chain joins TRBV4-3 to TRBJ1-5; 7 nucleotides agree with TRBD1. Looked up from germline, CDR1 is LGHNA and CDR2 is YSLEER. The CDR3 runs to 19 residues. V shed 6 bases, J shed 5 bases, and the junction held 22 bases outside the gene matches. CDR3: CASRQKGEIKGACDQPQHF. CDR3 sequence (DNA): TGCGCCAGCAGACAAAAGGGTGAGATTAAGGGGGCCTGTGATCAGCCCCAGCATTTT.

This clone appeared once. The chain recombines TRBV14 with TRBJ2-1; maybe TRBD2 (6 bases). This CDR3 is 14 amino acids long. Between the trimmed V and J ends, which lost 2 bases and 6 bases, there was a span of 11 bases. CDR1 is SGHDN, CDR2 FVKESK, per germline. In nucleotides, the CDR3 is TGTGCCAGCAGCCAATACGGGAGAAGCAATGAGCAGTTCTTC. It encodes CASSQYGRSNEQFF. The complete variable domain, with remaining parts taken from reference TRBV14 and TRBJ2-1, reads EAGVTQFPSHSVIEKGQTVTLRCDPISGHDNLYWYRRVMGKEIKFLLHFVKESKQDESGMPNNRFLAERTGGTYSTLKVQPAELEDSGVYFCASSQYGRSNEQFFGPGTRLTVL.

The chain recombines TRBV5-4 with TRBJ1-4, with a weak D call TRBD1 (6 bases). V lost 0 bases, J lost 4 bases, and 16 bases lay in between. CDR3 length equals 17 residues. From germline, CDR1 is SGHNT and CDR2 YYREEE (reference sequence). CDR3 coding DNA: TGTGCCAGCAGCTTGGGCCAGGGTGGGGGCCTTAATGAAAAACTGTTTTTT. Its protein is CASSLGQGGGLNEKLFF.

This clone was detected once. This chain joins TRBV19 and TRBJ2-7; 9 bases line up with TRBD2. Losses at the gene ends were 0 bases for V and 4 bases for J; bases not matched to a gene: 4. The CDR3 extends over 15 amino acids. Germline CDR1 is LNHDA and CDR2 is SQIVND (reference sequence). The CDR3 sequence is CASSIDRTSVYEQYF. The CDR3, as DNA: TGTGCCAGTAGTATAGATCGGACTAGCGTTTACGAGCAGTACTTC.

This rearrangement joins TRBV10-3 to TRBJ2-5, with 7 bases aligning to TRBD2. V shed 6 bases and J 9 bases; nucleotides not matched to a gene: 10. Germline V CDR1 and CDR2: ENHRY, SYGVKD. This CDR3 is built from 13 residues. The CDR3 spells CAISRDPRGAQYF. Written as DNA, the CDR3 is TGTGCCATCAGCCGGGACCCTCGGGGGGCCCAGTACTTC.

The chain uses TRBV28 and TRBJ2-7, with 7 bases that match TRBD1. V was clipped by 0 bases and J by 4 bases; unmatched bases: 3. Germline lookup yields CDR1 MDHEN and CDR2 SYDVKM. CDR3 length equals 14 residues. The CDR3 bases are TGTGCCAGCAGTTTATGGGGACAGCCATACGAGCAGTACTTC. This sequence encodes CASSLWGQPYEQYF.

V is TRBV7-9 and J is TRBJ1-4; D is ambiguous. Trimming removed 5 bases from V and 0 bases from J, with 10 bases in between. This CDR3 has 15 amino acids. Germline-derived CDR1 and CDR2 are SEHNR and FQNEAQ (reference sequence). This CDR3 is CASSPGGATNEKLFF. In DNA form, the CDR3 reads TGTGCCAGCAGCCCTGGCGGCGCAACTAATGAAAAACTGTTTTTT.

In DNA, the CDR3 is TGTGCCAGCAGCCCGACTAGAGGCTTCTACGAGCAGTACTTC. Translated: CASSPTRGFYEQYF. The chain combines TRBV3-1 (or the pseudogene TRBV3-2) with TRBJ2-7; D perhaps matches TRBD2 (6 bases). Germline CDR1 is LGHDT and CDR2 is YNNKEL (reference sequence). The length of the CDR3 is 14 residues. Trimming shortened V by 4 bases and J by 3 bases, and 13 bases separated the two germline ends.

This clone was picked up one time. V is TRBV27 and J is TRBJ1-2; D perhaps matches TRBD1 (5 bases). The CDR3 has 13 amino acids. Germline CDR1 and CDR2: MNHEY and SMNVEV (reference sequence). The V end lost 8 bases, the J end lost 4 bases, and 14 bases lay between the germline ends. CDR3 protein: CASGPRGSYGYTF. The CDR3 DNA reads as TGTGCCAGCGGTCCCCGGGGGTCCTATGGCTACACCTTC.

DNA of the CDR3: TGTGCCAGCAGCATATACGGGACAGGCTACTCTGGAAACACCATATATTTT. It yields the protein CASSIYGTGYSGNTIYF. This chain joins TRBV9 and TRBJ1-3; 8 bases map to TRBD1. Germline CDR1 is SGDLS and CDR2 is YYNGEE. The J segment lost 0 bases and the V segment lost 4 bases, leaving 9 bases of the junction unmatched. This CDR3 contains 17 residues. Combining the CDR3 with reference TRBV9 and TRBJ1-3 gives the whole variable domain DSGVTQTPKHLITATGQRVTLRCSPRSGDLSVYWYQQSLDQGLQFLIQYYNGEERAKGNILERFSAQQFPDLHSELNLSSLELGDSALYFCASSIYGTGYSGNTIYFGEGSWLTVV.

This sequence joins TRBV3-1 (or the pseudogene TRBV3-2) and TRBJ2-3, with 10 bases matching TRBD2. Germline loops: CDR1 LGHDT, CDR2 YNNKEL (reference sequence). This CDR3 region has 16 residues. With 2 bases clipped from V and 2 bases from J, the junction kept 4 bases outside the gene matches. This chain's CDR3 is CASSQRTSGYTDTQYF. The CDR3 DNA follows: TGTGCCAGCAGCCAAAGGACTAGCGGCTACACAGATACGCAGTATTTT.

V usage is TRBV6-6 and J usage is TRBJ1-5, with a possible D match to TRBD1 (6 bases). Germline V gene lookup returns CDR1 MNHNY and CDR2 SVGAGI (reference sequence). This CDR3 region has 14 residues. Trimming shortened V by 6 bases and J by 9 bases, and 18 bases separated the two germline ends. The CDR3 region has the DNA TGTGCCAGCAGCCCTGATTGGACAGCTGCGCCCCAGCATTTT. This sequence encodes CASSPDWTAAPQHF.

V gene TRBV18 combines with J gene TRBJ1-1, with D possibly being TRBD1 (5 bases). V lost 1 base to trimming and J lost 4 bases, with 10 bases between them. CDR1 is KGHSH, CDR2 LQKENI, per germline. The CDR3 is made up of 14 amino acids. As DNA, the CDR3 is TGTGCCAGCTCACCACAGGGGTCGGGCACTGAAGCTTTCTTT. This translates into CASSPQGSGTEAFF.

V and J are TRBV7-2 and TRBJ1-1; 7 bases align to TRBD1. The CDR3 contains 14 residues. Germline lookup yields CDR1 SGHTA and CDR2 FQGNSA. Germline trimming cut 5 bases from V and 4 bases from J; bases unmatched to any gene: 7. The CDR3 nucleotides read TGTGCCAGCAGCCTTCAGGGGGTAGCCACTGAAGCTTTCTTT. Amino acids: CASSLQGVATEAFF. The full variable domain, with the rest looked up from reference TRBV7-2 and TRBJ1-1, is GAGVSQSPSNKVTEKGKDVELRCDPISGHTALYWYRQSLGQGLEFLIYFQGNSAPDKSGLPSDRFSAERTGGSVSTLTIQRTQQEDSAVYLCASSLQGVATEAFFGQGTRLTVV.

This chain joins TRBV24-1 and TRBJ2-3; D possibly corresponds to TRBD2 (6 bases). CDR3 size: 14 residues. The germline CDR1 and CDR2 sequences are KGHDR and SFDVKD. Trimming removed 4 bases from V and 5 bases from J, with 12 bases in between. The CDR3 loop is CATSDTPSVDTQYF. The CDR3 DNA follows: TGTGCCACCAGTGACACCCCTAGCGTAGATACGCAGTATTTT.

This chain links TRBV27 with TRBJ2-1, with 10 bases that match TRBD2. V was pared by 6 bases and J by 7 bases, with 6 bases of the junction left unmatched. The length of the CDR3 is 14 residues. From germline, CDR1 is MNHEY and CDR2 SMNVEV (reference sequence). CDR3: CASSWASGSNEQFF. CDR3 DNA sequence: TGTGCCAGCAGCTGGGCTAGCGGGAGTAATGAGCAGTTCTTC.

J is TRBJ1-1 and V is TRBV6-5; D is undetermined. Germline CDR1 reads MNHEY; CDR2 reads SVGAGI. The CDR3 totals 12 residues. Trimming stripped 4 bases from V and 0 bases from J, with 3 bases between. The CDR3 DNA follows: TGTGCCAGCAGTTCCATGAACACTGAAGCTTTCTTT. As protein: CASSSMNTEAFF.

The chain carries TRBV7-2 and TRBJ2-1, with 9 positions matching TRBD2. CDR3 length: 16 residues. The germline V gene has CDR1 SGHTA and CDR2 FQGNSA. J lost 9 bases, V lost 5 bases, and 14 bases had no gene match. The CDR3 spells CASSPEGTSSYSEQFF. The CDR3 DNA reads TGTGCCAGCAGCCCGGAGGGGACTAGCTCTTATAGTGAGCAGTTCTTC.

The chain is built from TRBV27 and TRBJ1-6; 10 nucleotides line up with TRBD1. The CDR3 has 16 residues. CDR1 is MNHEY, CDR2 SMNVEV, per germline (reference sequence). V trimming: 5 bases; J trimming: 9 bases; junction bases outside the gene matches: 10. CDR3 DNA: TGTGCCAGCAGTCCTCGGACAGGGGGATCTGGTTCACCCCTCCACTTT. Translated, it gives CASSPRTGGSGSPLHF.

This clone was observed a few times. The chain's CDR3 is CASRDSNSPLHF. CDR3 bases: TGTGCCAGCAGGGACAGTAATTCACCCCTCCACTTT. The J gene is TRBJ1-6, the V gene TRBV28; D may be TRBD1 (6 bases). The CDR3 sequence is 12 residues long. V was shortened by 6 bases and J by 6 bases, with 6 bases between the two germline ends. From germline, CDR1 is MDHEN and CDR2 SYDVKM. The complete variable domain, with remaining parts taken from reference TRBV28 and TRBJ1-6, reads DVKVTQSSRYLVKRTGEKVFLECVQDMDHENMFWYRQDPGLGLRLIYFSYDVKMKEKGDIPEGYSVSREKKERFSLILESASTNQTSMYLCASRDSNSPLHFGNGTRLTVT.

The J gene is TRBJ2-5, the V gene TRBV7-2, with D perhaps matching TRBD1 (5 bases). The CDR3 is 14 residues long. Per the germline V gene, CDR1 is SGHTA and CDR2 is FQGNSA. Trimming stripped 4 bases from V and 5 bases from J, with 14 bases between. Here the CDR3 DNA reads TGTGCCAGCAGCTATCTTTCAGGGCGCGAGACCCAGTACTTC. It translates to CASSYLSGRETQYF.

This clone was seen a handful of times. This chain links TRBV6-5 with TRBJ2-3, with 9 nucleotides matching TRBD2. The CDR3 spans 15 residues. V dropped 3 bases and J dropped 7; count of bases not matched to a gene: 8. Per the germline V gene, CDR1 is MNHEY and CDR2 is SVGAGI. The CDR3 sequence is CASSYAREGRNTQYF. CDR3 DNA: TGTGCCAGCAGTTATGCGCGGGAGGGCCGGAATACGCAGTATTTT.

The J gene is TRBJ1-5, the V gene TRBV28; a possible D gene is TRBD1 (5 bases). The V and J ends lost 1 base and 7 bases respectively, with 14 bases between them. This CDR3 has 15 residues. Germline CDR1 MDHEN, CDR2 SYDVKM. The CDR3 here is CASSLSGPFRQPQHF. The CDR3 DNA is TGTGCCAGCAGTTTATCAGGGCCGTTTAGGCAGCCCCAGCATTTT.